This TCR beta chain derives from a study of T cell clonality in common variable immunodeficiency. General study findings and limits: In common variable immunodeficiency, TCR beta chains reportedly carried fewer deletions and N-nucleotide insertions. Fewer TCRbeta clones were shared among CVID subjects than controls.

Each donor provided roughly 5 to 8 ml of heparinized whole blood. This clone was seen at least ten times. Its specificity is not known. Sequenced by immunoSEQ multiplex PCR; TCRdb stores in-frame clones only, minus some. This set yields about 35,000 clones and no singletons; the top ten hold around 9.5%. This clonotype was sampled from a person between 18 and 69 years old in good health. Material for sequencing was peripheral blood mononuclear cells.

The part of the CDR3 DNA that was read is TGCGCCAGCAGCCAGCAGAGACAGGAAGAGACC. As protein: CASSQQRQEET. The entire CDR3 reads CASSQQRQEETQYF. The rearrangement joins TRBV4-1 to TRBJ2-5; possibly TRBD1 for D (6 bases). The CDR3 extends 3 residues past the end of the read, so its final part is completed from the germline J gene. V lost 3 bases and J lost 3, with 11 bases in between. Germline CDR1 and CDR2: MGHRA and YSYEKL. This CDR3 region has 14 residues.